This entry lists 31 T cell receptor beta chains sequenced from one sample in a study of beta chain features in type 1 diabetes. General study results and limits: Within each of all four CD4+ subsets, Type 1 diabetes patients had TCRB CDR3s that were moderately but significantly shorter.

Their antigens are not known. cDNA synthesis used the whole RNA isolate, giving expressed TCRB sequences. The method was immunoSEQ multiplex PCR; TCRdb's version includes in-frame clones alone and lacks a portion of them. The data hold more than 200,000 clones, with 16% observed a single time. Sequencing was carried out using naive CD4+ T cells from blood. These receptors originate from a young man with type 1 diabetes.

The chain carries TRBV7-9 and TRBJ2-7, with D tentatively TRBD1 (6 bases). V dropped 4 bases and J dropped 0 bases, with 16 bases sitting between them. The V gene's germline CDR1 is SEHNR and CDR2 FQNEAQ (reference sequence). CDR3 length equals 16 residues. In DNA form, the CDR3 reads TGTGCCAGCAGCTCCACAGGGAATCCGACCTCCTACGAGCAGTACTTC. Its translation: CASSSTGNPTSYEQYF.

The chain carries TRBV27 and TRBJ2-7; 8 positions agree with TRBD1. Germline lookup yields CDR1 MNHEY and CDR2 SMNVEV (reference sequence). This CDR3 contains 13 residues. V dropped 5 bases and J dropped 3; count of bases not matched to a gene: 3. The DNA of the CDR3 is TGTGCCAGCAGTCGACAGGGGAGCTACGAGCAGTACTTC. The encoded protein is CASSRQGSYEQYF.

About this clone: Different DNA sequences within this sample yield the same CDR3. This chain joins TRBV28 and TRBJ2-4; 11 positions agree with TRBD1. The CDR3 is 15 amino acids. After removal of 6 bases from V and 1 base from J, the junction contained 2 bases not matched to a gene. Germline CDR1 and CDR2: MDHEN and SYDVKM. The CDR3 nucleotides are TGTGCCAGCAGCCGGACAGGGGGCGCCAAAAACATTCAGTACTTC. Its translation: CASSRTGGAKNIQYF. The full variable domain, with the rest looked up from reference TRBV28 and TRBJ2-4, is DVKVTQSSRYLVKRTGEKVFLECVQDMDHENMFWYRQDPGLGLRLIYFSYDVKMKEKGDIPEGYSVSREKKERFSLILESASTNQTSMYLCASSRTGGAKNIQYFGAGTRLSVL.

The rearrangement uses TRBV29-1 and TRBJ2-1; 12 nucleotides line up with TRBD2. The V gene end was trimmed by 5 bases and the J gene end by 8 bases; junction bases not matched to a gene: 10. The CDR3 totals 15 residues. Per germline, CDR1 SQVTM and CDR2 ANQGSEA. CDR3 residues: CSVRLAGERSDEQFF. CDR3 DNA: TGCAGCGTTCGACTAGCGGGAGAACGGTCAGATGAGCAGTTCTTC.

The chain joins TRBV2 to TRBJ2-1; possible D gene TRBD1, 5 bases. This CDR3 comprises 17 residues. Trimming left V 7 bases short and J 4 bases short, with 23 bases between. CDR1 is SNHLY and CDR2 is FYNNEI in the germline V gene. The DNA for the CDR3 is TGTGCCAGCACTCCCTTCGTCGGGCAGGGTTATTACAATGAGCAGTTCTTC. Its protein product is CASTPFVGQGYYNEQFF. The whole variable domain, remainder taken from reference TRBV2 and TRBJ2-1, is EPEVTQTPSHQVTQMGQEVILRCVPISNHLYFYWYRQILGQKVEFLVSFYNNEISEKSEIFDDQFSVERPDGSNFTLKIRSTKLEDSAMYFCASTPFVGQGYYNEQFFGPGTRLTVL.

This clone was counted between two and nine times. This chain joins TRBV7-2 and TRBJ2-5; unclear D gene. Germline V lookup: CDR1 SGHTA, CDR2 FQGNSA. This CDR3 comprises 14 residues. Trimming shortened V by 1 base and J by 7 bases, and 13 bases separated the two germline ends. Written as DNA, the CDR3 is TGTGCCAGCAGCTTAGGAGCCATTTATGGGACCCAGTACTTC. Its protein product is CASSLGAIYGTQYF.

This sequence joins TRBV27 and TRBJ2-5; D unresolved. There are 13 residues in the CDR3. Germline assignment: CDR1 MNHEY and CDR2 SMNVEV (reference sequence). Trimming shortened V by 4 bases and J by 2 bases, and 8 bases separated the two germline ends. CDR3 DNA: TGTGCCAGCAGTTCCGGGCCTCAAGAGACCCAGTACTTC. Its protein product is CASSSGPQETQYF.

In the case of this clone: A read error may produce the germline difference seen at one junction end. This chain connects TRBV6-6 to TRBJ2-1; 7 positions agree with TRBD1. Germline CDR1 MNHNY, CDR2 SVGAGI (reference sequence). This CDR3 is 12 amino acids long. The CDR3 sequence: CASNYPTGEQFF. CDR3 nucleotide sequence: TGTGCCAGCAATTACCCGACAGGGGAGCAGTTCTTC.

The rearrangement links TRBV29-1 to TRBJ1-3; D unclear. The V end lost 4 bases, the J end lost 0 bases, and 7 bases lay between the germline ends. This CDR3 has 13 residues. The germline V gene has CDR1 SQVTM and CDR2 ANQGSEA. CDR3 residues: CSVGRNSGNTIYF. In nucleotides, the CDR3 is TGCAGCGTTGGACGGAACTCTGGAAACACCATATATTTT.

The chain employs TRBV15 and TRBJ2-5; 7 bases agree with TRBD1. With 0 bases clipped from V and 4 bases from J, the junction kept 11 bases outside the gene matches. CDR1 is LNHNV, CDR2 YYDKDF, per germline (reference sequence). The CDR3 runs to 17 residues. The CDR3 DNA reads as TGTGCCACCAGCAGAGATAGCCCTGGGGCAGGGGGAGAGACCCAGTACTTC. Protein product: CATSRDSPGAGGETQYF.

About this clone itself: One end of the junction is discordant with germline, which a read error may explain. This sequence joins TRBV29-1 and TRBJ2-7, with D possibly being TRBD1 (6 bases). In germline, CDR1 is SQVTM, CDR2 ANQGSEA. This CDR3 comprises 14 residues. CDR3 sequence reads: CSGEDPNQGNEQYF. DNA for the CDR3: TGCAGCGGTGAAGATCCGAACCAGGGGAACGAGCAGTACTTC.

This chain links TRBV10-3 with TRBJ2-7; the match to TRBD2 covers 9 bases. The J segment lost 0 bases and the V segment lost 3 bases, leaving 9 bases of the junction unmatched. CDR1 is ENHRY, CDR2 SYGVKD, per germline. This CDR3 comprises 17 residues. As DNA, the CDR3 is TGTGCCATCAGTGAAGCTAGCGGGGCACCTTCCTCCTACGAGCAGTACTTC. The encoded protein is CAISEASGAPSSYEQYF.

The CDR3 is CALDAGRGYTF. DNA for the CDR3: TGTGCCCTCGACGCAGGGAGAGGCTACACCTTC. J is TRBJ1-2 and V is TRBV19, with D possibly being TRBD1 (5 bases). Germline-derived CDR1 and CDR2 are LNHDA and SQIVND (reference sequence). Trimming removed 11 bases at V and 8 bases at J, with 15 bases between. The length of the CDR3 is 11 residues.

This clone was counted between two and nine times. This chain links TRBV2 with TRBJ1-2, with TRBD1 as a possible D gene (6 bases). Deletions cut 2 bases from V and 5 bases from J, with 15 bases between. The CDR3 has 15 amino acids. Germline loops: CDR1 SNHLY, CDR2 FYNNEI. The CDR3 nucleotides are TGTGCCAGCAGTGAACGGACAGCGACGCCGTATGGCTACACCTTC. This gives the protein CASSERTATPYGYTF.

The CDR3 nucleotides read TGTGCCAGCAGGGTACAGGGTCCGGATACGCAGTATTTT. Its protein is CASRVQGPDTQYF. The rearrangement joins TRBV27 to TRBJ2-3; possibly TRBD1 for D (6 bases). Germline values: CDR1 MNHEY, CDR2 SMNVEV (reference sequence). The ends were cut back, 6 bases at V and 6 bases at J, with 13 bases in the middle. This CDR3 has 13 residues.

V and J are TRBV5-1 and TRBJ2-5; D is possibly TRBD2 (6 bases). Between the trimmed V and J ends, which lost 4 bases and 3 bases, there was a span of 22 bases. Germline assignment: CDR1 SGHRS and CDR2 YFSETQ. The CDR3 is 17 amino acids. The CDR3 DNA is TGCGCCAGCAGCCCAGGTATCGCCCGGCGGGGTGAAGAGACCCAGTACTTC. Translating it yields CASSPGIARRGEETQYF.

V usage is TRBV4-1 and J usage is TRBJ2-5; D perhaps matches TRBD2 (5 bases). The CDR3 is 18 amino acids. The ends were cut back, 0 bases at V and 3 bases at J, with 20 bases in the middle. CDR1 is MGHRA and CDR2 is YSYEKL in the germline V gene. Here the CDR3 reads CASSQDPSLASGEETQYF. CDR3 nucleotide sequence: TGCGCCAGCAGCCAAGATCCGTCCCTGGCGAGCGGCGAAGAGACCCAGTACTTC.

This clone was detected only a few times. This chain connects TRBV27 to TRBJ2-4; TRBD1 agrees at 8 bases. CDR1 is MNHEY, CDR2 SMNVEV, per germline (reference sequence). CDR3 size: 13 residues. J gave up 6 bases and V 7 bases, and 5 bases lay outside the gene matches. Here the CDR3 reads CASNPQGGNIQYF. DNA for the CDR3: TGTGCCAGCAATCCACAGGGGGGAAACATTCAGTACTTC.

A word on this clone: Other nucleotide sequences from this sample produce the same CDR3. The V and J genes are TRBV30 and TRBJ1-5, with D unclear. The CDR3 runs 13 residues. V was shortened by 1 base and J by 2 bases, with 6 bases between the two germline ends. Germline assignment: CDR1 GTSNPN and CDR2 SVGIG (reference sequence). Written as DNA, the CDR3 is TGTGCCTGGAGTGGGGGAGGCAATCAGCCCCAGCATTTT. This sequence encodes CAWSGGGNQPQHF.

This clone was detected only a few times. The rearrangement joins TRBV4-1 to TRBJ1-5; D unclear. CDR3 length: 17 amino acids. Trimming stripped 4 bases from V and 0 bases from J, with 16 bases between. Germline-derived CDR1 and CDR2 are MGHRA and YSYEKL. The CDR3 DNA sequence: TGCGCCAGCAGCCTGCGCGATCCGAGGGTTAGCAATCAGCCCCAGCATTTT. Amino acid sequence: CASSLRDPRVSNQPQHF.

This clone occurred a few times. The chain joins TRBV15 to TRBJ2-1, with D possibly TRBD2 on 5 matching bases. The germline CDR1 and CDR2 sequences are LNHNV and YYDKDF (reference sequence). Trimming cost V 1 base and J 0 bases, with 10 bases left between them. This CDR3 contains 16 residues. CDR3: CATSRGGGPSYNEQFF. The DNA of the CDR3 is TGTGCCACCAGCAGAGGTGGCGGGCCCTCCTACAATGAGCAGTTCTTC.

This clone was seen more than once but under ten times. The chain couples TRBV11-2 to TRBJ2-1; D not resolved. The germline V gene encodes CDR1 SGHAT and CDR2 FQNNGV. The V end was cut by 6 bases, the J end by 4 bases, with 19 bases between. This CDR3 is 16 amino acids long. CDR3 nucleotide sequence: TGTGCCAGCAGGCCTCCTTTTCGGGCTATATACAATGAGCAGTTCTTC. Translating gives CASRPPFRAIYNEQFF.

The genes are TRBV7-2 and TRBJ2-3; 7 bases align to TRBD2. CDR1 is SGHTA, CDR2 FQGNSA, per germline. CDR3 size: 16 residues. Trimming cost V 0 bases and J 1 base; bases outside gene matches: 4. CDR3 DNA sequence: TGTGCCAGCAGCTTAGCGTTGGCGGGAGGCACAGATACGCAGTATTTT. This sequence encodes CASSLALAGGTDTQYF.

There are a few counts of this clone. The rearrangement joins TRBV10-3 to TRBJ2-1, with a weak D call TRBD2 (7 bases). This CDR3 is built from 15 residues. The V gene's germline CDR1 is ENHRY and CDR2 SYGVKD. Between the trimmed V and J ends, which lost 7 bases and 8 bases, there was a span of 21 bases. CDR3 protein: CAITTQGGEGDEQFF. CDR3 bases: TGTGCCATCACCACCCAAGGGGGGGAAGGTGATGAGCAGTTCTTC.

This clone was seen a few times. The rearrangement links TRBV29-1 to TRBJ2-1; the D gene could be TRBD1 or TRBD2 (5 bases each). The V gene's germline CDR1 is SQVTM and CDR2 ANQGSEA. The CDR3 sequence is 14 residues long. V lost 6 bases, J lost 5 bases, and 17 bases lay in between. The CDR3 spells CSVGPRVSDNEQFF. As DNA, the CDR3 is TGCAGCGTGGGACCCAGGGTCTCGGACAATGAGCAGTTCTTC.

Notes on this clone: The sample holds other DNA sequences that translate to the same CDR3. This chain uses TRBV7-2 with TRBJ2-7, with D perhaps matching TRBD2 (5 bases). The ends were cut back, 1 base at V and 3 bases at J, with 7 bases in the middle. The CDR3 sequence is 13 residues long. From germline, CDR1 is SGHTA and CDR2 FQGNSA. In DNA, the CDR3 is TGTGCCAGCAGCTTAGGACGGGACTACGAGCAGTACTTC. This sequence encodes CASSLGRDYEQYF.

The CDR3 here is CAIRYRDRVPEAFF. The CDR3 coding sequence is TGTGCCATCAGGTACCGGGACAGGGTCCCTGAAGCTTTCTTT. The chain joins TRBV10-3 to TRBJ1-1; 9 bases are shared with TRBD1. Germline assignment: CDR1 ENHRY and CDR2 SYGVKD. J was trimmed by 6 bases and V by 6 bases; bases with no gene match: 8. The CDR3 consists of 14 residues.

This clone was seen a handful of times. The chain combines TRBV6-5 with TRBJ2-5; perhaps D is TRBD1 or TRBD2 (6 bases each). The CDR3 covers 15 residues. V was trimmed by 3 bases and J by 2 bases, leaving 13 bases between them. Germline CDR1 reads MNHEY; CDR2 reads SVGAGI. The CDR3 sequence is CASSYDGGGQETQYF. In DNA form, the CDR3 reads TGTGCCAGCAGTTATGATGGAGGGGGACAAGAGACCCAGTACTTC.

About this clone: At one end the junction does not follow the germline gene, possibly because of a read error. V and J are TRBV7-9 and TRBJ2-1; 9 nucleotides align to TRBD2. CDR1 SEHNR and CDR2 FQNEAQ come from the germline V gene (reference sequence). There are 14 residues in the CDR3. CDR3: CASSVAGDYNEQFF. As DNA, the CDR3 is TGTGCCAGCAGCGTAGCGGGAGACTACAATGAGCAGTTCTTC.

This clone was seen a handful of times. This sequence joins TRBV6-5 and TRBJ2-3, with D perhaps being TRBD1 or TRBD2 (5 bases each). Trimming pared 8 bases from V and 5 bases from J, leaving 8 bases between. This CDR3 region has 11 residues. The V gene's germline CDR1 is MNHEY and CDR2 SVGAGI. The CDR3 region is CASRDRDTQYF. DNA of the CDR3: TGTGCCAGCCGGGACCGAGATACGCAGTATTTT.

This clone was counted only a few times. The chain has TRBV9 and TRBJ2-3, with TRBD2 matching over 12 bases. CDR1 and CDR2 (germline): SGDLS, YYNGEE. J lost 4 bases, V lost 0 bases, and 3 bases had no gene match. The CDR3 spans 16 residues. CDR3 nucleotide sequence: TGTGCCAGCAGCGTAGGAACTAGCGGGAGGTCAGATACGCAGTATTTT. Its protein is CASSVGTSGRSDTQYF.